This T cell receptor (beta chain) was identified in a study of T cells in Graves' hyperthyroidism and ophthalmopathy. Across the study: Initial diagnosis, before any treatment, was when peripheral blood was collected.

The CDR3 contains 15 residues. Trimming pared 4 bases from V and 3 bases from J, leaving 16 bases between. The germline CDR1 and CDR2 sequences are LGHDT and YNNKEL (reference sequence). TCR beta CDR3 sequences were amplified from RNA transcripts. First-round RT-PCR targeting the TCR CDR3 was performed with the HTBI primer set. MiXCR, applied by TCRdb to the multiplex PCR reads, yields one record per CDR3 protein. The sample shows fewer than 650,000 distinct CDR3 sequences, about 14% of them seen only once. Disease lasting under 3 months, a NOSPECS grade of at least 4, and a Clinical Activity Score of at least 3 were features of the ophthalmopathy patients. Diagnoses were made from clinical symptoms, serum measures (thyroxine and TRAb), thyroid ultrasound and orbital computed tomography. Study-level findings and limits: Most expanded thyroid clonotypes above 0.001 also appeared in blood.

This clonotype has only a few counts. Its matching antigen is unknown. The material sequenced was blood. The clonotype originates from a woman aged 35 to 49 with Graves' ophthalmopathy. The chain uses TRBV3-1 and TRBJ2-7; possibly TRBD2 for D (5 bases). The CDR3 DNA reads TGTGCCAGCAGCCCCCCGACCCCGGCGGGCTACGAGCAGTACTTC. Translating it yields CASSPPTPAGYEQYF.